One sample yielded the 17 T cell receptor beta chains listed below, sequenced in a study of CD8 T cells in ankylosing spondylitis. From the 5' RACE reads, TCRdb called clonotypes with MiXCR, one entry per CDR3 protein. The table records 300,000 to 400,000 distinct CDR3 sequences, roughly 22% of them present only once. The source material was blood, either unsorted or a sorted T cell fraction (not recorded which). These TCRs come from a male donor with ankylosing spondylitis or in good health (not recorded which).

This clonotype turned up a few times. The chain has TRBV11-1 and TRBJ2-7; D is perhaps TRBD1 (5 bases). Germline V CDR1 and CDR2: SGHAT, FQDESV (reference sequence). The CDR3 totals 13 residues. Trimming removed 5 bases from V and 6 bases from J, with 14 bases in between. In nucleotides, the CDR3 is TGTGCCAGCAGCGGGGCATGGTCGGGCGAGCAGTACTTC. Translation gives CASSGAWSGEQYF.

The CDR3 here is CSVEMGGESGEQFF. For the CDR3, the DNA is TGCAGCGTTGAAATGGGGGGGGAAAGCGGTGAGCAGTTCTTC. The chain combines TRBV29-1 with TRBJ2-1, with 7 bases fitting TRBD2. The CDR3 sequence is 14 residues long. Trimming removed 2 bases from V and 9 bases from J; junction bases left unmatched: 10. Germline V CDR1 and CDR2: SQVTM, ANQGSEA.

This clonotype was detected a few times. The genes are TRBV4-1 and TRBJ2-1, with D unresolved. CDR3 size: 15 residues. V gave up 0 bases and J gave up 4 bases, with 10 bases separating them. Germline-derived CDR1 and CDR2 are MGHRA and YSYEKL. CDR3 residues: CASSQDESGYNEQFF. The CDR3 bases are TGCGCCAGCAGCCAAGATGAATCCGGATACAATGAGCAGTTCTTC.

This clonotype was detected ten times or more. V is TRBV20-1 and J is TRBJ2-1; 8 bases are a match to TRBD1. Trimming at V came to 5 bases and at J to 5 bases, leaving 11 bases not matched to a gene. The CDR3 has 15 residues. Germline values: CDR1 DFQATT, CDR2 SNEGSKA (reference sequence). The CDR3 nucleotides are TGCAGTGCTGCGGCTGGGACAGGCGGGGACAATGAGCAGTTCTTC. It encodes CSAAAGTGGDNEQFF.

This clonotype appeared a few times. The chain carries TRBV5-1 and TRBJ2-7; perhaps TRBD1 as D (5 bases). Looked up from germline, CDR1 is SGHRS and CDR2 is YFSETQ. CDR3 length equals 13 residues. V lost 3 bases and J lost 2, with 9 bases in between. The CDR3 DNA sequence: TGCGCCAGCAGCTACGACAGCCCCTACGAGCAGTACTTC. This codes for CASSYDSPYEQYF.

V is TRBV5-1 and J is TRBJ2-2, with a tentative D call TRBD1 (5 bases). V gave up 3 bases and J gave up 5 bases, with 14 bases separating them. This CDR3 region has 15 residues. Germline-derived CDR1 and CDR2 are SGHRS and YFSETQ. This CDR3 reads CASSSKTELTGELFF. DNA of the CDR3: TGCGCCAGCAGCTCTAAGACAGAACTTACCGGGGAGCTGTTTTTT.

This clonotype was picked up many times. In nucleotides, the CDR3 is TGTGCCAGCAGCCCCGGGACAGGTTTTTACGAGCAGTACTTC. Translating it yields CASSPGTGFYEQYF. The gene calls are TRBV12-3 or TRBV12-4 and TRBJ2-7, with TRBD1 matching over 8 bases. This CDR3 spans 14 amino acids. V lost 6 bases and J lost 4; bases outside the gene matches: 8.

The table lists this clonotype with many counts. The gene calls are TRBV12-3 or TRBV12-4 and TRBJ1-6; the D is unclear. This CDR3 has 14 residues. V dropped 3 bases and J dropped 14 bases, with 17 bases sitting between them. CDR3 sequence (DNA): TGTGCCAGCAGTTTGGTGTTTACAGCTCTGGCCCTCCACTTT. It translates to CASSLVFTALALHF.

The V and J genes are TRBV2 and TRBJ1-2; 7 bases are a match to TRBD1. The CDR3 runs to 13 residues. V was clipped by 7 bases and J by 4 bases; unmatched bases: 6. Germline loops: CDR1 SNHLY, CDR2 FYNNEI. CDR3 sequence reads: CASTRQGGYGYTF. In nucleotides, the CDR3 is TGTGCCAGCACAAGACAGGGAGGCTATGGCTACACCTTC.

A few counts support this clonotype. J is TRBJ1-1 and V is TRBV6-4; D call uncertain. V lost 3 bases and J lost 1, with 6 bases in between. This CDR3 is built from 13 residues. Germline V gene data show CDR1 as MRHNA and CDR2 as SNTAGT. CDR3 region: CASSDGENTEAFF. The CDR3, as DNA: TGTGCCAGCAGTGATGGCGAGAACACTGAAGCTTTCTTT.

The chain combines TRBV4-1 with TRBJ2-1, with 8 nucleotides matching TRBD2. This CDR3 is 15 amino acids long. The germline CDR1 and CDR2 sequences are MGHRA and YSYEKL. With 0 bases clipped from V and 6 bases from J, the junction kept 4 bases outside the gene matches. CDR3 coding DNA: TGCGCCAGCAGCCAAGAAGCGGGGGCTGGCAATGAGCAGTTCTTC. Its protein is CASSQEAGAGNEQFF.

This chain links TRBV6-1 with TRBJ2-4, with TRBD2 identical over 9 bases. This CDR3 spans 14 amino acids. With V trimmed by 6 bases and J by 6 bases, 6 bases remained unmatched. CDR1 and CDR2 from the germline V gene are MNHNS and SASEGT. The CDR3 loop is CASRVRGGANIQYF. As DNA, the CDR3 is TGTGCCAGCAGGGTGCGCGGGGGGGCAAACATTCAGTACTTC.

This chain connects TRBV6-1 to TRBJ2-7; possibly TRBD1 for D (5 bases). V lost 7 bases, J lost 5 bases, and 21 bases lay in between. The CDR3 has 15 amino acids. CDR1 and CDR2 from the germline V gene are MNHNS and SASEGT. The CDR3 DNA sequence: TGTGCCAGCATCCCACAAGCCCAGGGAATCCACGAGCAGTACTTC. It encodes CASIPQAQGIHEQYF.

This clonotype was observed a handful of times. CDR3 in amino acids: CASSDGTVKDEQYF. The CDR3 DNA sequence: TGTGCCAGCAGTGATGGGACGGTTAAAGACGAGCAGTACTTC. The chain is built from TRBV28 and TRBJ2-7; D is tentatively TRBD1 or TRBD2 (5 bases each). V lost 5 bases and J 5 bases, leaving 16 bases between the germline ends. The CDR3 totals 14 residues. The germline gives CDR1 MDHEN, CDR2 SYDVKM.

This clonotype was recorded at least ten times. V is TRBV6-2 or TRBV6-3 and J is TRBJ2-5; no definite D call. Trimming stripped 7 bases from V and 5 bases from J, with 20 bases between. The CDR3 is 15 residues long. The germline CDR1 and CDR2 sequences are MNHEY and SVGEGT. Here the CDR3 reads CASTHTSPSLETQYF. In nucleotides, the CDR3 is TGTGCCAGCACCCATACCTCACCGTCTTTGGAGACCCAGTACTTC.

The rearrangement uses TRBV9 and TRBJ2-7; D perhaps matches TRBD2 (6 bases). Looked up from germline, CDR1 is SGDLS and CDR2 is YYNGEE. The germline V and J ends were trimmed by 0 bases and 4 bases, with 14 bases remaining between them. There are 15 residues in the CDR3. DNA for the CDR3: TGTGCCAGCAGCGTAGGGTGGGACTCTTCATACGAGCAGTACTTC. As protein: CASSVGWDSSYEQYF.

J is TRBJ2-1 and V is TRBV4-1, with a possible D match to TRBD2 (6 bases). Germline loops: CDR1 MGHRA, CDR2 YSYEKL. Deletions cut 0 bases from V and 1 base from J, with 10 bases between. CDR3 size: 16 residues. The CDR3 spells CASSQDGAGSYNEQFF. The CDR3 DNA follows: TGCGCCAGCAGCCAAGATGGCGCGGGGTCCTACAATGAGCAGTTCTTC.